The rows below give T cell receptor beta chains drawn from one sample of a study of T cell repertoires in cytomegalovirus infection. TCRdb re-called the reads with MiXCR, one entry per CDR3 protein. The table records some 220,000 distinct CDR3 sequences, 6% to 8% of them present only once. The material sequenced was PBMCs. The receptors come from a human donor in good health (CMV status not recorded). Some clones in this sample may be carry-over from other donors' samples. CDR3s include the opening cysteine and the closing phenylalanine or tryptophan. The order of the fields is CDR3 DNA, CDR3 protein, D gene, J gene, clone size, V gene. D genes are given only for firm matches. Not every row has a clone size; where given, it reads once, few, many or a size class.

TGTGCCAGCAGAGAGGGACGCGGAGTGGTCCAGCCCCAGCATTTT CASREGRGVVQPQHF - TRBJ1-5 - TRBV2
TGTGCCAGCAGTGAATCGGGGCAGTTCTTC CASSESGQFF - TRBJ2-1 many TRBV2
TGCAGCGTGGTACTAGCGGGGGGGCTCCCGGTCACAGATACGCAGTATTTT CSVVLAGGLPVTDTQYF TRBD2 TRBJ2-3 many TRBV29-1
TGTGCCACCAGCAGAACGACAGGGCCATCTGGAAACACCATATATTTT CATSRTTGPSGNTIYF TRBD1 TRBJ1-3 many TRBV15
TGCGCCAGCAGCTTGGACGAGGGGGCCTACAATGAGCAGTTCTTC CASSLDEGAYNEQFF - TRBJ2-1 few TRBV5-1
TGCAGTGCCCCGGGACTAGCGGGGGCGCACACAGATACGCAGTATTTT CSAPGLAGAHTDTQYF TRBD2 TRBJ2-3 many TRBV20-1
TGTGCCAGCAGTTTAGCGCGGGCAGCGTGGCCCGAGACCCAGTACTTC CASSLARAAWPETQYF - TRBJ2-5 many TRBV12-3/TRBV12-4
TGTGCCAGCAGGTCCGTGACAGGGGGCTCCTACGAGCAGTACTTC CASRSVTGGSYEQYF TRBD1 TRBJ2-7 many TRBV12-3/TRBV12-4
TGTGCCAGCAGCCAGGAGACAGGGAACTATGGCTACACCTTC CASSQETGNYGYTF TRBD1 TRBJ1-2 many TRBV7-9
TGTGCCAGCAGTAACAAATACTACAGGGATAACACCGGGGTGCTGTTTTTT CASSNKYYRDNTGVLFF - TRBJ2-2 - TRBV6-1
TGTGCCAGCAGCCGCGCAGTGCAAGAGACCCAGTACTTC CASSRAVQETQYF - TRBJ2-5 many TRBV7-2
TGTGCCAGCAGTTTATCGGCCTATGACAGGGGTACTGAAGCTTTCTTT CASSLSAYDRGTEAFF TRBD1 TRBJ1-1 few TRBV27
TGTGCCAGCAGCGGACATTTCTACACCTTC CASSGHFYTF - TRBJ1-2 many TRBV12-3/TRBV12-4
TGTGCCAGCAGTCAGCTAAATGAGCAGTTCTTC CASSQLNEQFF - TRBJ2-1 many TRBV6-2/TRBV6-3
TGTGCCAGCAGCTTGGTTCGTGGCACCGGGGAGCTGTTTTTT CASSLVRGTGELFF - TRBJ2-2 - TRBV5-4